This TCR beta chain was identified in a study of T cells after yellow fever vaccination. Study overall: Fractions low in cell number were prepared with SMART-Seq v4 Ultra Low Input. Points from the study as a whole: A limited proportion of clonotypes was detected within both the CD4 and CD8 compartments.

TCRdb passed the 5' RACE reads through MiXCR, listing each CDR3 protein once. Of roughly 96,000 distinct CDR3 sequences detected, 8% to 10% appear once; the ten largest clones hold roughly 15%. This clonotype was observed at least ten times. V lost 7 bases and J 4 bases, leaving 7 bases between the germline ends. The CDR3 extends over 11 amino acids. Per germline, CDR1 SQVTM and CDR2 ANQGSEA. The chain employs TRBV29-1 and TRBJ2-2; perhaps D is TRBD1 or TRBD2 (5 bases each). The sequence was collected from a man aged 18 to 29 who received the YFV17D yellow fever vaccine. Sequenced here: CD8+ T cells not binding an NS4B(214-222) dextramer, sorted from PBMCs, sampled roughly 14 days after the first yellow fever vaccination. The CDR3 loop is CSAGSTGELFF. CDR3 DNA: TGCAGCGCAGGGAGCACCGGGGAGCTGTTTTTT.